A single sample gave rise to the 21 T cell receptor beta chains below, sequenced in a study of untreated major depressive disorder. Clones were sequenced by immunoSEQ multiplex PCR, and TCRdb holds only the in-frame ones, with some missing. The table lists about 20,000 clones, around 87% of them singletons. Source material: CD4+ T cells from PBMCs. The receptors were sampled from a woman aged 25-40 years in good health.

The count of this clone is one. The CDR3, as DNA: TGTGCCAGTATCCGACAGGGGGCGGGAGAAAAACTGTTTTTT. This sequence encodes CASIRQGAGEKLFF. This sequence joins TRBV19 and TRBJ1-4; 10 positions match TRBD1. The CDR3 spans 14 residues. Germline loops: CDR1 LNHDA, CDR2 SQIVND (reference sequence). Losses at the gene ends were 7 bases for V and 8 bases for J; bases not matched to a gene: 7.

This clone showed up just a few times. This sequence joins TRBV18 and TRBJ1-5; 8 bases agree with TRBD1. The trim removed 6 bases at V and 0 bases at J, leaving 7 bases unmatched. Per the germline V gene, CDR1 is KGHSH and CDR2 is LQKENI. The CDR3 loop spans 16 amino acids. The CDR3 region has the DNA TGTGCCAGCTCCCGAGGGACAGGCCTTAGCAATCAGCCCCAGCATTTT. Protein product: CASSRGTGLSNQPQHF.

The CDR3 protein is CASTPTGYYGYTF. The CDR3 nucleotides read TGTGCCAGCACCCCGACAGGGTACTATGGCTACACCTTC. The chain combines TRBV28 with TRBJ1-2; 7 bases map to TRBD1. Germline assignment: CDR1 MDHEN and CDR2 SYDVKM. The CDR3 consists of 13 residues. The V segment lost 7 bases and the J segment 3 bases; nucleotides outside the gene matches: 5.

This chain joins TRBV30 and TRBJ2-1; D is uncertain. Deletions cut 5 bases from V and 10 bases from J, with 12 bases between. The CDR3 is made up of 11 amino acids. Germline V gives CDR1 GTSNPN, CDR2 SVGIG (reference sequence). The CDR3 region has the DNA TGTGCCTGGGGCCCTCGAGTCGAGCAGTTCTTC. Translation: CAWGPRVEQFF. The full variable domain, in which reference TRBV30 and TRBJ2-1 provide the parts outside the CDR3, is SQTIHQWPATLVQPVGSPLSLECTVEGTSNPNLYWYRQAAGRGLQLLFYSVGIGQISSEVPQNLSASRPQDRQFILSSKKLLLSDSGFYLCAWGPRVEQFFGPGTRLTVL.

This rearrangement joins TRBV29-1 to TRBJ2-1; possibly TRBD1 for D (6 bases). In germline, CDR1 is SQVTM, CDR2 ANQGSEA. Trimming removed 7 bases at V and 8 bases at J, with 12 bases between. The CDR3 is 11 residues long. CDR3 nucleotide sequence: TGCAGCGCCGGACAGTGGGATGAGCAGTTCTTC. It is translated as CSAGQWDEQFF.

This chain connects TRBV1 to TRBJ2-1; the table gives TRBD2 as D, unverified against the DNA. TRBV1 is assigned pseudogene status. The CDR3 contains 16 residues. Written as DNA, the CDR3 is TGCACCAGCAGCCAAGTAAGACTAGTTAACTACAATGAGCAGTTCTTC. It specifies CTSSQVRLVNYNEQFF.

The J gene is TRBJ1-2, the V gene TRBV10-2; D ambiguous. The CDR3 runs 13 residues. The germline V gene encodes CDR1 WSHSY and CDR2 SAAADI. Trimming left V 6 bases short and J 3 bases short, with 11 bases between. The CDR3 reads CASSAAEYYGYTF. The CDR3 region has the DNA TGCGCCAGCAGCGCGGCGGAGTACTATGGCTACACCTTC.

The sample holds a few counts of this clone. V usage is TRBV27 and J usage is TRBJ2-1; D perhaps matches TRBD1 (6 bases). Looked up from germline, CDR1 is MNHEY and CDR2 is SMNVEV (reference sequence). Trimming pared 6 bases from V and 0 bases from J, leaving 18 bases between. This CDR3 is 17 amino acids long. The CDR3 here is CASSRSSDRSSYNEQFF. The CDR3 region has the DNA TGTGCCAGCAGCCGCTCCTCAGACAGGTCCTCCTACAATGAGCAGTTCTTC.

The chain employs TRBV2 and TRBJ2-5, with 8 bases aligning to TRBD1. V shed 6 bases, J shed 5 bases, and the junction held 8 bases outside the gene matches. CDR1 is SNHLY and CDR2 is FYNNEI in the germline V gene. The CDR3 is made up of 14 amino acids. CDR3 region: CASSRTGTGETQYF. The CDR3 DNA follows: TGTGCCAGCAGCCGGACAGGGACGGGGGAGACCCAGTACTTC.

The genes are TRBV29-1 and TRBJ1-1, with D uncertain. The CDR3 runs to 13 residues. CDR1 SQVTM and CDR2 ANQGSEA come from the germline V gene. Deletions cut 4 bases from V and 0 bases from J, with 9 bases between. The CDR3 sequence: CSVVRQLNTEAFF. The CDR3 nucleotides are TGCAGCGTTGTGCGGCAGCTGAACACTGAAGCTTTCTTT.

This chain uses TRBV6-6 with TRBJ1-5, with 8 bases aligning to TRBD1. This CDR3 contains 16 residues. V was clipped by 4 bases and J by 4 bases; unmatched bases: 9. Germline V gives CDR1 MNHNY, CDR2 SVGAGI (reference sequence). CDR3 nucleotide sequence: TGTGCCAGCAGTTCCGGACAGGGATTGGGAAATCAGCCCCAGCATTTT. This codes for CASSSGQGLGNQPQHF.

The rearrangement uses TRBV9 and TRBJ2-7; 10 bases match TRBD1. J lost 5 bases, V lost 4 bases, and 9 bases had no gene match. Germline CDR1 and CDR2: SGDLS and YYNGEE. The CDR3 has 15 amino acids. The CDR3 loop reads CASSTRDRGYDEQYF. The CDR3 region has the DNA TGTGCCAGCAGCACCCGGGACAGGGGTTATGACGAGCAGTACTTC.

In DNA form, the CDR3 reads TGTGCCAGCAGACCCCCGGGACAGAATAATTCACCCCTCCACTTT. Protein sequence: CASRPPGQNNSPLHF. The chain joins TRBV6-5 to TRBJ1-6; 7 bases match TRBD1. CDR1 and CDR2 (germline): MNHEY, SVGAGI. CDR3 length equals 15 residues. After removal of 6 bases from V and 5 bases from J, the junction contained 7 bases not matched to a gene.

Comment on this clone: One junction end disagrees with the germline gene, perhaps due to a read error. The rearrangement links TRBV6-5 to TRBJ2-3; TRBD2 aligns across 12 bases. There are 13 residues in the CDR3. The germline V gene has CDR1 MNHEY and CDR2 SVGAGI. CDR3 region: CASSYLTSGGLDF. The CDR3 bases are TGTGCCAGCAGTTACTTAACTAGCGGGGGGTTGGATTTT.

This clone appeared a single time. The CDR3 region has the DNA TGTGCCAGCAGCTTAAGGCAGGGGGCTCCAGATACGCAGTATTTT. The encoded protein is CASSLRQGAPDTQYF. The chain carries TRBV7-3 and TRBJ2-3; 8 bases fit TRBD1. This CDR3 is 15 amino acids long. The V and J ends lost 1 base and 4 bases, in that order; junction bases with no gene match: 4. The germline gives CDR1 SGHTA, CDR2 FQGTGA.

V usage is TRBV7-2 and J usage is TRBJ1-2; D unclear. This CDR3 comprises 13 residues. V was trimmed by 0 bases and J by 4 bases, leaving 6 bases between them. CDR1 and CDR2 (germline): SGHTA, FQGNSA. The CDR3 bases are TGTGCCAGCAGCTTAGCCAGGATCTATGGCTACACCTTC. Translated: CASSLARIYGYTF. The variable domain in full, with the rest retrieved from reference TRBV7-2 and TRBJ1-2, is GAGVSQSPSNKVTEKGKDVELRCDPISGHTALYWYRQSLGQGLEFLIYFQGNSAPDKSGLPSDRFSAERTGGSVSTLTIQRTQQEDSAVYLCASSLARIYGYTFGSGTRLTVV.

The CDR3: CASSSGQGGGTQYF. The DNA of the CDR3 is TGTGCCAGCAGTTCGGGACAGGGCGGTGGGACCCAGTACTTC. V and J are TRBV28 and TRBJ2-5; 9 bases agree with TRBD1. Germline V gene sequence: CDR1 MDHEN, CDR2 SYDVKM. The CDR3 contains 14 residues. The V gene end was trimmed by 4 bases and the J gene end by 7 bases; junction bases not matched to a gene: 7.

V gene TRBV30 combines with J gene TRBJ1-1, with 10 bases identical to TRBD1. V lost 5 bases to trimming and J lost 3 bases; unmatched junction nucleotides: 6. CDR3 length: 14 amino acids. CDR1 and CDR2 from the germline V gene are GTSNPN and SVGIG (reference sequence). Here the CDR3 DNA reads TGTGCCTGGGGACAGGGGGGCACGGACACTGAAGCTTTCTTT. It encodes CAWGQGGTDTEAFF.

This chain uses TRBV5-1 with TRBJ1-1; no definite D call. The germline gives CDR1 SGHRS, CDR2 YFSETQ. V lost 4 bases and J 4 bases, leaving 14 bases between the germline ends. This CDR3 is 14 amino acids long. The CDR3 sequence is CASSDGYAVTEAFF. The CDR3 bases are TGCGCCAGCAGCGACGGGTATGCGGTCACTGAAGCTTTCTTT. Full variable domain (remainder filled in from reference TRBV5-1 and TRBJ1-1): KAGVTQTPRYLIKTRGQQVTLSCSPISGHRSVSWYQQTPGQGLQFLFEYFSETQRNKGNFPGRFSGRQFSNSRSEMNVSTLELGDSALYLCASSDGYAVTEAFFGQGTRLTVV.

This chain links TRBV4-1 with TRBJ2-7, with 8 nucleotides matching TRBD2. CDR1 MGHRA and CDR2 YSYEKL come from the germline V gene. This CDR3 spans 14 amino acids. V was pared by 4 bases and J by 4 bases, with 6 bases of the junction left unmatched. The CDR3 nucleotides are TGCGCCAGCAGCCGAGCGGGGGCCGTTTACGAGCAGTACTTC. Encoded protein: CASSRAGAVYEQYF.

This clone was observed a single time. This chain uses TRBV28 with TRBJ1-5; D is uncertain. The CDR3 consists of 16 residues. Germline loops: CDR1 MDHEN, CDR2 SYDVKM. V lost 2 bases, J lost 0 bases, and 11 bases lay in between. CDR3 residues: CASSLPSGYSNQPQHF. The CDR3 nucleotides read TGTGCCAGCAGTTTACCATCGGGATATAGCAATCAGCCCCAGCATTTT. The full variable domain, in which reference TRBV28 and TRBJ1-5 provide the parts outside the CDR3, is DVKVTQSSRYLVKRTGEKVFLECVQDMDHENMFWYRQDPGLGLRLIYFSYDVKMKEKGDIPEGYSVSREKKERFSLILESASTNQTSMYLCASSLPSGYSNQPQHFGDGTRLSIL.